One and the same sample provided the 5 T cell receptor beta chains below, sequenced in a study of T cell repertoires in cytomegalovirus infection. Antigen specificity for these receptors is unknown. TCRdb re-called the reads through MiXCR, storing one row per CDR3 protein. The sample records roughly 200,000 distinct CDR3 sequences, less than 50% being singletons. This specimen was CD8+ T cells from cultured PBMCs, taken from culture after CMV antigen stimulation. Receptors were obtained from a human donor in good health (CMV status not recorded). Some clones in this sample may be carry-over from other donors' samples.

This clonotype was counted ten times or more. J is TRBJ2-1 and V is TRBV19; 11 bases fit TRBD2. V shed 3 bases and J 9 bases; nucleotides not matched to a gene: 4. Looked up from germline, CDR1 is LNHDA and CDR2 is SQIVND (reference sequence). The CDR3 length is 14 residues. The CDR3 loop reads CASSISGRVSEQFF. The CDR3 DNA is TGTGCCAGTAGTATTAGCGGGAGGGTTAGTGAGCAGTTCTTC.

The rearrangement joins TRBV7-8 to TRBJ2-1; 8 positions match TRBD1. From germline, CDR1 is SGHVS and CDR2 FQNEAQ. The CDR3 is 14 amino acids. The V segment lost 3 bases and the J segment 2 bases; nucleotides outside the gene matches: 0. Here the CDR3 DNA reads TGTGCCAGCAGCTTGACAGGGGCCTACAATGAGCAGTTCTTC. Translated, it gives CASSLTGAYNEQFF.

This chain connects TRBV11-3 to TRBJ2-7; 7 bases are shared with TRBD2. Germline trimming cut 4 bases from V and 7 bases from J; bases unmatched to any gene: 10. The CDR3 consists of 14 residues. Germline CDR1 SGHNT, CDR2 YENEEA. CDR3 DNA sequence: TGTGCCAGCAGCTCCGGACTGGCAGCGGGAGAGCAGTACTTC. Amino acids: CASSSGLAAGEQYF.

The chain is built from TRBV7-9 and TRBJ2-2, with D possibly matching TRBD2 (5 bases). Trimming left V 5 bases short and J 1 base short, with 5 bases between. Germline-derived CDR1 and CDR2 are SEHNR and FQNEAQ (reference sequence). There are 13 residues in the CDR3. CDR3 in amino acids: CASSRGNTGELFF. The CDR3 DNA is TGTGCCAGCAGCCGGGGGAACACCGGGGAGCTGTTTTTT.

The chain links TRBV12-5 to TRBJ1-1; unclear D gene. CDR1 LGHNT and CDR2 FRNRAP come from the germline V gene. The CDR3 runs 13 residues. The V end lost 6 bases, the J end lost 4 bases, and 12 bases lay between the germline ends. The CDR3 sequence is CASGYDGLTEAFF. The CDR3 region has the DNA TGTGCTAGTGGCTATGACGGGCTCACTGAAGCTTTCTTT.